One TCR beta chain is described in this entry. The record originates from a study of blood T cell repertoires in COVID-19. About the research overall: T cells, B-cell-depleted T cells, or PBMCs supplied cDNA or gDNA.

The repertoire was sequenced with immunoSEQ multiplex PCR; TCRdb's copy has only in-frame clones and lacks some. Of around 280,000 clones listed, around 90% are singletons. Sequenced: PBMCs or T cells enriched from blood (not recorded which). The sequence was collected from a young woman with acute COVID-19.

Written as DNA, the CDR3 is TGTGCCAGTAGTATTCAGTTGCTCTCTGGAAACACCATATATTTT. Encoded protein: CASSIQLLSGNTIYF. The genes are TRBV19 and TRBJ1-3; D unclear. The CDR3 spans 15 residues. Looked up from germline, CDR1 is LNHDA and CDR2 is SQIVND (reference sequence). Trimming removed 3 bases from V and 0 bases from J, with 9 bases in between.